This TCR beta chain appears in the sequencing data of a study of regulatory T cells in long-lasting Graves disease. General study results and limits: The persistent group shared 2,500 or so public clonotypes, more than the 966 shared by new patients. Persistent disease preferred TRBV28, TRBJ1-2 and TRBJ2-5.

The table lists this clonotype with a few counts. No antigen is known for it. With iRepertoire HTBI primers and Arm-PCR of CDR3 regions, TCR beta libraries were built. TCRdb reprocessed the multiplex PCR reads with MiXCR, giving one entry per CDR3 protein. Here the sample spans roughly 700,000 distinct CDR3 sequences, approximately 29% being singletons. This CDR3 has 14 amino acids. The V gene end was trimmed by 1 base and the J gene end by 8 bases; junction bases not matched to a gene: 3. Germline lookup yields CDR1 SGHVS and CDR2 FQNEAQ. Time point in this sample: persistent/refractory GD, antithyroid drugs over 5 years with positive TRAb. RNA extracted from PBMCs served as the sequencing template.

This material consisted of peripheral blood mononuclear cells (PBMCs), taken when the disease was refractory, from a patient treated with antithyroid drugs. The clonotype was recovered from a female donor with Graves disease. V and J are TRBV7-8 and TRBJ1-2, with TRBD1 identical over 11 bases. DNA for the CDR3: TGTGCCAGCAGCTTAGGGACAGGGGGCGGAGGCTACACCTTC. Protein sequence: CASSLGTGGGGYTF.